This TCR beta chain was profiled in a study of OX40 agonist ivuxolimab in advanced cancers. As for the study in general: Patients were treated with ivuxolimab, an agonistic anti-OX40 (CD134) antibody. Treatment received earlier with anti-PD-1, anti-PD-L1 or anti-CTLA-4 agents was allowed, and over 30% had some.

V shed 5 bases, J shed 5 bases, and the junction held 7 bases outside the gene matches. The V gene's germline CDR1 is KGHSH and CDR2 LQKENI. The CDR3 totals 14 residues. General observations from the study: The investigators did not determine what antigen specificity the expanded peripheral T cells had.

Generated by immunoSEQ multiplex PCR, the TCRdb table keeps only in-frame clones and is missing some. The sample yields around 63,000 clones, approximately 85% seen once. Details on this clone: The target antigen is unknown.

The sample was CD4+ or CD8+ T cells sorted from blood, taken in a trial of the OX40 agonist ivuxolimab. This receptor was obtained from an adult with an advanced solid tumor such as melanoma, head and neck, liver or kidney cancer. This chain joins TRBV18 and TRBJ1-1; TRBD1 matches 8 bases. The CDR3 loop is CASSTQGAITEAFF. Written as DNA, the CDR3 is TGTGCCAGCTCAACCCAGGGGGCAATTACTGAAGCTTTCTTT.